The 2 T cell receptor beta chains listed next were all sequenced from one sample in a study of blood T cell repertoires in COVID-19. Data came from immunoSEQ multiplex PCR; TCRdb stores just in-frame clones and leaves some out. The data contain about 120,000 clones, 78% of them singletons. The sample comprised peripheral blood. These receptors all come from a man aged 70-80 years with acute or convalescent COVID-19.

V gene TRBV5-4 combines with J gene TRBJ2-2, with D perhaps matching TRBD1 (5 bases). CDR1 SGHNT and CDR2 YYREEE come from the germline V gene (reference sequence). V was clipped by 4 bases and J by 5 bases, with 15 bases between them. This CDR3 comprises 15 residues. CDR3 residues: CASSADSLGTGELFF. Here the CDR3 DNA reads TGTGCCAGCAGCGCCGACAGTTTGGGGACCGGGGAGCTGTTTTTT.

The chain recombines TRBV7-9 with TRBJ2-5, with 7 bases matching TRBD1. Germline CDR1 is SEHNR and CDR2 is FQNEAQ (reference sequence). The CDR3 contains 15 residues. J gave up 3 bases and V 5 bases, and 9 bases lay outside the gene matches. Here the CDR3 reads CASSAVDRAKETQYF. Here the CDR3 DNA reads TGTGCCAGCAGCGCGGTCGACAGGGCTAAAGAGACCCAGTACTTC.